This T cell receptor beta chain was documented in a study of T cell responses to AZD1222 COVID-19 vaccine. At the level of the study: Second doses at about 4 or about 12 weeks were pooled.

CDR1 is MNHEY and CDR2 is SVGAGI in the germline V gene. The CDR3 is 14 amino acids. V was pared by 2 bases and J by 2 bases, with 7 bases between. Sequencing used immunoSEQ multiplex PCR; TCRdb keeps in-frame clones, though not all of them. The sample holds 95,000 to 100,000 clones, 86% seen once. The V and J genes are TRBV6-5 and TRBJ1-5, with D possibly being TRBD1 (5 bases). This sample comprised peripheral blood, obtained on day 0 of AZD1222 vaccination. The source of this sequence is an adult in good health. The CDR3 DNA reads TGTGCCAGCAGTTACACGACAGGCAATCAGCCCCAGCATTTT. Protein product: CASSYTTGNQPQHF.